A selection of T cell receptor beta chains follows, all from one sample in a study of blood T cell repertoires in COVID-19. Profiling relied on immunoSEQ multiplex PCR, and the TCRdb table lists in-frame clones only, not all of them. The table includes 100,000 to 150,000 clones, around two thirds detected once. Input material: peripheral blood. All receptors derive from a woman in her 70s with acute or convalescent COVID-19. CDR3s include the opening cysteine and the closing phenylalanine or tryptophan. The D gene is left open where the match is weak. Size is stated for part of the rows, as once, few or many counts, or as a class when the clone is expanded.

cdr3_nt cdr3_aa v_call d_call j_call clone_size
TGTGCCAGCAGCTTTGACAGTGGTAATCAGCCCCAGCATTTT CASSFDSGNQPQHF TRBV7-9 . TRBJ1-5 .
TGTGCCAGCAGTTTTGACAGGGGCACCTACAATGAGCAGTTCTTC CASSFDRGTYNEQFF TRBV2 TRBD1 TRBJ2-1 once
TGTGCCAGCAGCCAAGATTCGCAGGGGTTTCAGCCTCAGCATTTT CASSQDSQGFQPQHF TRBV3-1/TRBV3-2 . TRBJ1-5 .
TGTGCCAGTAGTCCCCCGGGACAGGGCCGCGAGCAGTACTTC CASSPPGQGREQYF TRBV19 TRBD1 TRBJ2-7 .
TGTGCCATAACAGGACAGAAAAATCAGCCCCAGCATTTT CAITGQKNQPQHF TRBV10-3 . TRBJ1-5 many
TGTGCCAGCAGCTTAGGGGCCGGCGATGAGCAGTTCTTC CASSLGAGDEQFF TRBV11-2 . TRBJ2-1 .
TGTGCCAGCAGTTCGCGACAGGCCGGGGAGCTGTTTTTT CASSSRQAGELFF TRBV6-5 . TRBJ2-2 few
TGTGCCAGCAGCCCGAATGGGCAATTCACAGATACGCAGTATTTT CASSPNGQFTDTQYF TRBV7-3 . TRBJ2-3 .
TGTGCCAGCAGTGAGGATGGGGGCACCTACGAGCAGTACTTC CASSEDGGTYEQYF TRBV2 . TRBJ2-7 few
TGTGCCAGCAGCCTCGGACTAGCGGGAGACTCAGATACGCAGTATTTT CASSLGLAGDSDTQYF TRBV3-1/TRBV3-2 TRBD2 TRBJ2-3 few
TGTGCCAGCAGCCCCCGGCAGGGTGGGAACACTGAAGCTTTCTTT CASSPRQGGNTEAFF TRBV14 . TRBJ1-1 .